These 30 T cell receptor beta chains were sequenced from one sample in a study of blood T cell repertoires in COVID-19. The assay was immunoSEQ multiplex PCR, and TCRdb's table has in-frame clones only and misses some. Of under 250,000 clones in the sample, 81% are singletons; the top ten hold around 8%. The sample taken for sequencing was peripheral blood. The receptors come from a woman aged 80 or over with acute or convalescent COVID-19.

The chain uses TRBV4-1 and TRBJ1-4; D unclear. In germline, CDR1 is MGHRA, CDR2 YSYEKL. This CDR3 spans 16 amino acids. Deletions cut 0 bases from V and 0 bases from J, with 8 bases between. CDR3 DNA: TGCGCCAGCAGCCAAGATGGGCAAGCAACTAATGAAAAACTGTTTTTT. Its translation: CASSQDGQATNEKLFF.

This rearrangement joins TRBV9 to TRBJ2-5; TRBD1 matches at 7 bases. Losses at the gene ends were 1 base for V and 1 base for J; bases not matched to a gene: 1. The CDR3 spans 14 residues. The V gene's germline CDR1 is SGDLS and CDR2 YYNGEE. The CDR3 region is CASSVRQGQETQYF. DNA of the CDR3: TGTGCCAGCAGCGTACGACAGGGCCAAGAGACCCAGTACTTC.

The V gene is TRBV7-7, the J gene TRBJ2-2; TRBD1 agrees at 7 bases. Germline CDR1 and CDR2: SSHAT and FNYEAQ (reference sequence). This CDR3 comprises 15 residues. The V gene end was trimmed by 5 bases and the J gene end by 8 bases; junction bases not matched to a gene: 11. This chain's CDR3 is CASSPNPGGEGELFF. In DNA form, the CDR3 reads TGTGCCAGCAGCCCAAATCCAGGGGGAGAAGGGGAGCTGTTTTTT.

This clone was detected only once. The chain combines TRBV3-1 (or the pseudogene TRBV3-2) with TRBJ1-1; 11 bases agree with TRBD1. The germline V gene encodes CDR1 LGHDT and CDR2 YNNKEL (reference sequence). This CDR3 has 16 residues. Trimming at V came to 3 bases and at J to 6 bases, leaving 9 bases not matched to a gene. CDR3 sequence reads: CASSHTPGTGGAEAFF. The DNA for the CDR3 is TGTGCCAGCAGCCACACCCCCGGGACAGGGGGGGCTGAAGCTTTCTTT.

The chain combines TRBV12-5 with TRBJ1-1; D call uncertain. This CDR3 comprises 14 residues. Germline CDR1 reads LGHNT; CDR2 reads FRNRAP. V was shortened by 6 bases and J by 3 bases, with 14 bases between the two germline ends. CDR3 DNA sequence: TGTGCTAGTGGCCAGGACTTAGCGGACACTGAAGCTTTCTTT. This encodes CASGQDLADTEAFF.

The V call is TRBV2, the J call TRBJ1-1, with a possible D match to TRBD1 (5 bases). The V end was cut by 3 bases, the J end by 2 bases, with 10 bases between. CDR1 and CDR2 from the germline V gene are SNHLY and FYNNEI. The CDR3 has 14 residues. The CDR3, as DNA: TGTGCCAGCAGTGAGGCAGGGTTAAACACTGAAGCTTTCTTT. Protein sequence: CASSEAGLNTEAFF.

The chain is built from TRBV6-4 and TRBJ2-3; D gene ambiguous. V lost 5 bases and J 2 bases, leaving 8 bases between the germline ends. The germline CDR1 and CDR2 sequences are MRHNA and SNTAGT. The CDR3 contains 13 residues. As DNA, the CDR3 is TGTGCCAGCAGTTTAGAACTCACAGATACGCAGTATTTT. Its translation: CASSLELTDTQYF.

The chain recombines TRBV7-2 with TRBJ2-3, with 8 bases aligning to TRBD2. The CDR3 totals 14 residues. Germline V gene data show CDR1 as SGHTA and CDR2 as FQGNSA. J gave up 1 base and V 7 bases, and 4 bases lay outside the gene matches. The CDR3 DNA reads TGTGCCAGCACCCGTAGCGGGGGCACAGATACGCAGTATTTT. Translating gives CASTRSGGTDTQYF.

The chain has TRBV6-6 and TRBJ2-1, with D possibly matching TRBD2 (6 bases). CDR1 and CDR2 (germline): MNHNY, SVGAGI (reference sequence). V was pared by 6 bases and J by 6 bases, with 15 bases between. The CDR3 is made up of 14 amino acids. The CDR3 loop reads CASSQEVGGNEQFF. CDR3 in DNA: TGTGCCAGCAGCCAAGAGGTGGGGGGCAATGAGCAGTTCTTC.

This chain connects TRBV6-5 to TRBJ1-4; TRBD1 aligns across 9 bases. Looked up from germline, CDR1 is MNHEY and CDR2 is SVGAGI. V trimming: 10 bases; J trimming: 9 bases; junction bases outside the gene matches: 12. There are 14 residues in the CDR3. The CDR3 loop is CATNEGTGTKKLFF. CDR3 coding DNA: TGTGCCACCAACGAAGGGACAGGGACAAAAAAACTGTTTTTT.

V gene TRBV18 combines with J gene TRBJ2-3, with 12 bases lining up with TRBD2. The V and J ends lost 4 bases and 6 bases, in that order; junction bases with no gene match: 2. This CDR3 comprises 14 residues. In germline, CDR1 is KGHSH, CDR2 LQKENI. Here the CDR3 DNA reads TGTGCCAGCTCACGAACTAGCGGGGGGGATACGCAGTATTTT. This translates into CASSRTSGGDTQYF.

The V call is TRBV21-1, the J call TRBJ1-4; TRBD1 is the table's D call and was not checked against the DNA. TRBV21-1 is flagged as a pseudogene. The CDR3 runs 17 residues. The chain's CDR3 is CASSAPITQGPREKLFF. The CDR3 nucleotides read TGTGCCAGCAGCGCACCAATAACCCAGGGTCCCAGGGAAAAACTGTTTTTT.

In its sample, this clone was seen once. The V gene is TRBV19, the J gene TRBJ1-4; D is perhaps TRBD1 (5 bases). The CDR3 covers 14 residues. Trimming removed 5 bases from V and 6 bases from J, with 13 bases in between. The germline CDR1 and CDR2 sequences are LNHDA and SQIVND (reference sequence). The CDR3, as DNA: TGTGCCAGTAGTTTCGACTGGGGCGATGAAAAACTGTTTTTT. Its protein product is CASSFDWGDEKLFF.

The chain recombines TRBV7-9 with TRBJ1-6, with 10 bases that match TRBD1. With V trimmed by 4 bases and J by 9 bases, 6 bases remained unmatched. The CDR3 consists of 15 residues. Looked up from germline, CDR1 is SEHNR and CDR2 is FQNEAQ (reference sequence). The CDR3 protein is CASSSNRDRGSPLHF. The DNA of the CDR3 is TGTGCCAGCAGCTCGAACCGGGACAGGGGTTCACCCCTCCACTTT.

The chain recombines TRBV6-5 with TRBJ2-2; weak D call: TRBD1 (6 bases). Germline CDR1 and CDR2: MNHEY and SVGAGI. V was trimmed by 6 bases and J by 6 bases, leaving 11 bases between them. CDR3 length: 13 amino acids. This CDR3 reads CASSHRVSGELFF. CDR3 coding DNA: TGTGCCAGCAGCCACAGGGTATCCGGGGAGCTGTTTTTT.

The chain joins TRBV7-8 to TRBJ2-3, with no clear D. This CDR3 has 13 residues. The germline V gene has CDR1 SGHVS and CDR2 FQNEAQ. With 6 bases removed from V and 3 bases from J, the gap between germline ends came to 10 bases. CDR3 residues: CASSPSPTDTQYF. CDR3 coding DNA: TGTGCCAGCAGTCCCTCCCCGACAGATACGCAGTATTTT. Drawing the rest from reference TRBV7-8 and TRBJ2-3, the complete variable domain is GAGVSQSPRYKVAKRGQDVALRCDPISGHVSLFWYQQALGQGPEFLTYFQNEAQLDKSGLPSDRFFAERPEGSVSTLKIQRTQQEDSAVYLCASSPSPTDTQYFGPGTRLTVL.

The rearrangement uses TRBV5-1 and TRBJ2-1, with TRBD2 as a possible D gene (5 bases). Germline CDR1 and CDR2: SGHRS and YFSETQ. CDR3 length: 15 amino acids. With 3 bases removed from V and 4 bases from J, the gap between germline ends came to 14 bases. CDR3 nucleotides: TGCGCCAGCAGCTCCCACGGCCCGGGATACAATGAGCAGTTCTTC. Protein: CASSSHGPGYNEQFF.

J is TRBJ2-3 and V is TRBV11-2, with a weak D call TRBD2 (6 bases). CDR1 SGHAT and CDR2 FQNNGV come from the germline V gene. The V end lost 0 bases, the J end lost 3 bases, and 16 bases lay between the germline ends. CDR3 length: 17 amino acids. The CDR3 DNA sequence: TGTGCCAGCAGCTTAGAGGGGCGGGGTATAGGTACAGATACGCAGTATTTT. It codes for CASSLEGRGIGTDTQYF.

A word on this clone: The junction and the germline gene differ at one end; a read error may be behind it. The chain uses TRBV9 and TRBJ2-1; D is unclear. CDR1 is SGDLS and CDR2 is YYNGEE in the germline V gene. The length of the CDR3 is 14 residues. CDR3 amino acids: CASSVVADSNEQFF. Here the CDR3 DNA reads TGTGCCAGCAGTGTAGTTGCAGATTCCAATGAGCAGTTCTTC.

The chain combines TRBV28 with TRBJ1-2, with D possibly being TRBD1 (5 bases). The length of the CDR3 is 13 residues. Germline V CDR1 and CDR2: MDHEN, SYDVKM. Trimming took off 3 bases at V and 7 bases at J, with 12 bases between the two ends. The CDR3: CASSFTGGFGYTF. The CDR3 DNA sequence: TGTGCCAGCAGTTTCACGGGGGGTTTTGGCTACACCTTC.

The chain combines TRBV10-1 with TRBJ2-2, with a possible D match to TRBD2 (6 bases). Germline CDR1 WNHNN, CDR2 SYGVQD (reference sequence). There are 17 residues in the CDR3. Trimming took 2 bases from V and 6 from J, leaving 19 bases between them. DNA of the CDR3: TGCGCCAGCAGTGAGGGGATAGGAGGGGTTGAGGCCGGGGAGCTGTTTTTT. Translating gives CASSEGIGGVEAGELFF.

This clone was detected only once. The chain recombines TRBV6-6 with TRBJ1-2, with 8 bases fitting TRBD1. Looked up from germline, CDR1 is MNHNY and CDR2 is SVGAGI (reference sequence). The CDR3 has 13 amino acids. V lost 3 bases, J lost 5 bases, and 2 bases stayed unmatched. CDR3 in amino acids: CASSYDRGYGYTF. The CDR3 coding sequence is TGTGCCAGCAGTTATGACAGGGGTTATGGCTACACCTTC.

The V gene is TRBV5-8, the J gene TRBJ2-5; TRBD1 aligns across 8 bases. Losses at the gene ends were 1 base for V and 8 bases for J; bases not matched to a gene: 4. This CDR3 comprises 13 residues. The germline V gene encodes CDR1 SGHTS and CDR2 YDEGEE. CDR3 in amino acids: CASSLQGQDTQYF. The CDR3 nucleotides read TGTGCCAGCAGCTTGCAGGGACAGGATACCCAGTACTTC.

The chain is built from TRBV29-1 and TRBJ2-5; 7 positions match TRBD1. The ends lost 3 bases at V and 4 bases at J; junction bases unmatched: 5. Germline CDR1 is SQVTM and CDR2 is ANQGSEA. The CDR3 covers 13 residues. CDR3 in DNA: TGCAGCGTTGACTTGACAGGGACAGAGACCCAGTACTTC. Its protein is CSVDLTGTETQYF.

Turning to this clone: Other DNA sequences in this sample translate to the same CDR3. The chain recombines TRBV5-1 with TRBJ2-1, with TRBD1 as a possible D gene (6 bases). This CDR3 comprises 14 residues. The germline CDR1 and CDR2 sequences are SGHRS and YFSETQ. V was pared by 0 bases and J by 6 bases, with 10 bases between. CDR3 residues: CASSLGQVGNEQFF. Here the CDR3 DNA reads TGCGCCAGCAGCTTGGGACAGGTAGGCAATGAGCAGTTCTTC.

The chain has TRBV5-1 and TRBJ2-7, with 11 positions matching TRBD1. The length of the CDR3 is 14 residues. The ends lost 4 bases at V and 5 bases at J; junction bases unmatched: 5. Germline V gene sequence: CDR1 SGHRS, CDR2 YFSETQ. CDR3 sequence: CASSLGQGVHEQYF. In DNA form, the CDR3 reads TGCGCCAGCAGCCTGGGACAGGGGGTGCACGAGCAGTACTTC.

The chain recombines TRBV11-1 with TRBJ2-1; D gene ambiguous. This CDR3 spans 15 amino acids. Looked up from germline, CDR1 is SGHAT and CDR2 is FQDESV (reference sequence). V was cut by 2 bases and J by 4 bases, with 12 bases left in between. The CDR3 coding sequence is TGTGCCAGCAGCTTAACGCTAGTATCGTACAATGAGCAGTTCTTC. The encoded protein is CASSLTLVSYNEQFF.

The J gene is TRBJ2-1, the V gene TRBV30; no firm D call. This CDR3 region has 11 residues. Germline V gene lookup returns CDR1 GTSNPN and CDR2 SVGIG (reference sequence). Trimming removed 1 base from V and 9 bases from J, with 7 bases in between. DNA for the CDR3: TGTGCCTGGAGTGCGTACGGTGAGCAGTTCTTC. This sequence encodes CAWSAYGEQFF.

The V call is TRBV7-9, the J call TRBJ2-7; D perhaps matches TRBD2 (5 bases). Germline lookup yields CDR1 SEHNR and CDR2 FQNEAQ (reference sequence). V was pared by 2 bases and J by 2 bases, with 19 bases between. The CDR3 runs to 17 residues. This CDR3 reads CASSLSVSAWGAYEQYF. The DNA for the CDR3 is TGTGCCAGCAGCTTATCAGTCAGCGCTTGGGGAGCCTACGAGCAGTACTTC.

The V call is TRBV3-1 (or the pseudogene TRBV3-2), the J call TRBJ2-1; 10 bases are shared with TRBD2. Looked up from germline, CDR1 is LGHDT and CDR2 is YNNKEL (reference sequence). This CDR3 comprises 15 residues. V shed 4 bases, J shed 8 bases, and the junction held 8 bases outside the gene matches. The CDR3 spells CASSRGLAGVHEQFF. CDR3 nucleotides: TGTGCCAGCAGCCGAGGCCTAGCGGGAGTACATGAGCAGTTCTTC.